Here is one TCR beta chain with its context. Other DNA sequences in this specimen translate into the identical CDR3. The repertoire was sequenced with immunoSEQ multiplex PCR; TCRdb's copy has only in-frame clones and lacks some. The sample gives tens of thousands of clones, roughly 91% of which show up once; roughly 5% is in the top ten. The data belong to a study of T cell changes during pregnancy in multiple sclerosis. Germline CDR1 and CDR2: MGHRA and YSYEKL. Trimming cost V 0 bases and J 7 bases, with 10 bases left between them. The CDR3 spans 14 residues. This specimen was CD8+ T cells from peripheral blood mononuclear cells, taken before pregnancy. This TCR came from a female donor with multiple sclerosis, enrolled in a pregnancy study. V usage is TRBV4-1 and J usage is TRBJ1-5, with D hard to call. The chain's CDR3 is CASSQEGEGQPQHF. CDR3 in DNA: TGCGCCAGCAGCCAAGAAGGAGAAGGACAGCCCCAGCATTTT.